This T cell receptor beta chain was retrieved from a study of technical replicates of blood from several donors. CDR3 length: 12 residues. Per germline, CDR1 SGHAT and CDR2 FQNNGV. Trimming removed 5 bases at V and 6 bases at J, with 11 bases between. Only in-frame clones appear in the TCRdb table, and some are missing; sequencing was by immunoSEQ multiplex PCR. The sample includes around 83,000 clones, 94% of them seen just once. This chain links TRBV11-2 with TRBJ2-7, with D possibly TRBD1 on 6 matching bases. The sequencing sample was made of T cells isolated from PBMCs. The clonotype was recovered from a human donor in good health. In nucleotides, the CDR3 is TGTGCCAGCAGCCAGGGGTATCGCGAGCAGTACTTC. It translates to CASSQGYREQYF. The full variable domain, its missing parts supplied by reference TRBV11-2 and TRBJ2-7, is EAGVAQSPRYKIIEKRQSVAFWCNPISGHATLYWYQQILGQGPKLLIQFQNNGVVDDSQLPKDRFSAERLKGVDSTLKIQPAKLEDSAVYLCASSQGYREQYFGPGTRLTVT.